This T cell receptor (beta chain) was documented in a study of blood T cell repertoires in COVID-19 (dated by TCRdb to about 2020). Looking at the study overall: The collaborator samples originated in the United States, Italy and Spain and spanned the acute and convalescent phases of COVID-19. Nearly every sample came with metadata listing a de-identified subject ID, COVID-19 status, age in years and sex. The material from the prospective study consisted of cDNA or gDNA derived from T cells, B-cell-depleted T cells, or PBMCs. Subjects who had been exposed to COVID-19, were actively infected with it, or had recovered from it provided the deeply sampled blood TCRbeta repertoires that made up the dataset. Samples were obtained from the ongoing ImmuneRACE study (first 160 participants) and from about 1,300 subjects provided by 6 global collaborators. The repertoires were released in a freely available public database intended as a resource for research on the immune response to SARS-CoV-2. Where HLA class I and class II types were available, the types were taken from metadata supplied by the sample provider, not from assay-based typing.

What the work shows at the level of the full study, not this receptor alone: Clinical and demographic metadata were provided uncurated, with the amount varying by source and participant.

TCRbeta CDR3 regions were amplified from genomic DNA by means of the immunoSEQ Assay, a bias-controlled multiplex PCR. On the study's bioinformatics: Within the assay, amplification of reference gene primers was used to estimate how many nucleated cells each sample contained. To quantify the absolute abundance of each unique TCRbeta CDR3 rearrangement, sequence reads were collapsed and filtered. For each sample, productive Simpson clonality was calculated as the square root of Simpson's diversity index across productive rearrangements. TCRdb retrieved this table from immuneACCESS and kept in-frame rearrangements only. Not all clones are present; in checked studies, unresolved V genes account for under half, and no reason is known for the remainder. V, J and clone size derive from that table, while D and trimming were established from the DNA sequence. The sample data list 130,000 to 150,000 clones, and around nine tenths of these were observed just once. 2.3% of the sample is held by the ten biggest clonotypes.

Collaborating institutions collected whole blood in K2EDTA tubes following their own protocols. Collaborator samples were shipped for TCRbeta analysis as frozen whole blood, isolated PBMCs, or DNA extracted from either sample type. As concerns this clone: What this receptor recognizes is not known. No clone much larger than this one lies a single base away; base qualities are absent.

Trimming accounts for 3 bases at V and 6 bases at J, while the number of junction bases matched to no gene is 4. CDR1 SGHRS and CDR2 YFSETQ were looked up in the germline V gene. Reading from cysteine to phenylalanine, the CDR3 counts 13 amino acids. The entry retains the CDR3 DNA only, 39 bases that are in frame from base 1. The TCR was taken from a human donor in a cohort sampled during active COVID-19. Material for sequencing was peripheral blood. The chain joins TRBV5-1 to TRBJ1-2, and TRBD1 matches 8 of the central bases. The nucleotides are TGCGCCAGCAGCTCAGGGGGCTTCGATGGCTACACCTTC. Translated, it gives CASSSGGFDGYTF. The CDR3, completed at both ends by the reference TRBV5-1 and TRBJ1-2 genes, gives the full variable domain KAGVTQTPRYLIKTRGQQVTLSCSPISGHRSVSWYQQTPGQGLQFLFEYFSETQRNKGNFPGRFSGRQFSNSRSEMNVSTLELGDSALYLCASSSGGFDGYTFGSGTRLTVV.